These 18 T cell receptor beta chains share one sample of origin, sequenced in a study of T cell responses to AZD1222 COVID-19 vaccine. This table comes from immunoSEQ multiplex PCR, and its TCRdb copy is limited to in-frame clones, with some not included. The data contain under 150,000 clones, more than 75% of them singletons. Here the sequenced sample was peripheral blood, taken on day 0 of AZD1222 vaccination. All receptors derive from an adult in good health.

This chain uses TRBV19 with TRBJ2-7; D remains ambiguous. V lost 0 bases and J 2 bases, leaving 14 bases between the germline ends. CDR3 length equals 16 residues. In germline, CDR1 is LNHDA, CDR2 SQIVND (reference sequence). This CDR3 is CASSIEAHPRPYEQYF. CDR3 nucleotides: TGTGCCAGTAGTATAGAGGCCCACCCTAGGCCCTACGAGCAGTACTTC.

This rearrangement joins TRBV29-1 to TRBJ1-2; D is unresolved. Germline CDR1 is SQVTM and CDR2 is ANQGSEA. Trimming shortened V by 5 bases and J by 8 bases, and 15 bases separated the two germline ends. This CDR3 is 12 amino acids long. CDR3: CSVPIWGGGYTF. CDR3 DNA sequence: TGCAGCGTTCCAATATGGGGTGGCGGCTACACCTTC.

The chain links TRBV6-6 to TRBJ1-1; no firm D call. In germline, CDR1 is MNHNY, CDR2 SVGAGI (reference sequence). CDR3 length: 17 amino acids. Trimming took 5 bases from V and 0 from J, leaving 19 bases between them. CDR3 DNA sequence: TGTGCCAGCAGTCACCCCCCCACAGAGGGAGTGAACACTGAAGCTTTCTTT. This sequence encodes CASSHPPTEGVNTEAFF.

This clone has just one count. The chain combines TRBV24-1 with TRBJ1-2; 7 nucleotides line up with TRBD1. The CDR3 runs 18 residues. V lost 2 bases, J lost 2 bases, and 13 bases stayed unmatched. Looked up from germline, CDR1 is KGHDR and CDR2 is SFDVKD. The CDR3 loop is CATSDSIDRDVGNYGYTF. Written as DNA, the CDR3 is TGTGCCACCAGTGATTCCATAGACAGGGATGTCGGGAACTATGGCTACACCTTC.

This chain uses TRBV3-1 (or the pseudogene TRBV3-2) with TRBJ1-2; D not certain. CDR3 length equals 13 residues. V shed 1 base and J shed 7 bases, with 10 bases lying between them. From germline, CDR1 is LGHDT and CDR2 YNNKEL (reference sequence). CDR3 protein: CASSQGQSGGYTF. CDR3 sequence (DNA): TGTGCCAGCAGCCAAGGGCAGTCTGGTGGCTACACCTTC.

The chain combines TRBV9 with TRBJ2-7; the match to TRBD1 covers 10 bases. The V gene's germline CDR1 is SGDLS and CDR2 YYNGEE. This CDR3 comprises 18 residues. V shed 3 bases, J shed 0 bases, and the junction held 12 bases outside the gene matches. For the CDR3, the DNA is TGTGCCAGCAGCGATTCCCGGGACAGGGGCTTTCCCTCCTACGAGCAGTACTTC. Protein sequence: CASSDSRDRGFPSYEQYF.

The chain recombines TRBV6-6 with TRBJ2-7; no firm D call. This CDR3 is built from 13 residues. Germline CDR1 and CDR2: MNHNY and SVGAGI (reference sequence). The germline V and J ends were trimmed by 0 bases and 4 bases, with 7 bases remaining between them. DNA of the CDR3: TGTGCCAGCAGTTACTCGAGGAGTTACGAGCAGTACTTC. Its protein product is CASSYSRSYEQYF.

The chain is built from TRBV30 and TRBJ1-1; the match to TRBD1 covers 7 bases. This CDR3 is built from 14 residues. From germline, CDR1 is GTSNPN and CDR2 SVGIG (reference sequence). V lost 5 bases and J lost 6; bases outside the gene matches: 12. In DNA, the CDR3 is TGTGCCTGGGCTACCAGGGGGGTTGCATCTGAAGCTTTCTTT. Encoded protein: CAWATRGVASEAFF. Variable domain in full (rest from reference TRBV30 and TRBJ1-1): SQTIHQWPATLVQPVGSPLSLECTVEGTSNPNLYWYRQAAGRGLQLLFYSVGIGQISSEVPQNLSASRPQDRQFILSSKKLLLSDSGFYLCAWATRGVASEAFFGQGTRLTVV.

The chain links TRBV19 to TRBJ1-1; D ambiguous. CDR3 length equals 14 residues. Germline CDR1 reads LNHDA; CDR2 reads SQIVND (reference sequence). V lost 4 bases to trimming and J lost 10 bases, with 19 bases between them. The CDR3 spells CASSTPPTGVGAFF. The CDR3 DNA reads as TGTGCCAGTAGTACCCCCCCGACGGGAGTAGGAGCTTTCTTT.

The CDR3 is CASSFPRAGNTGELFF. The CDR3 region has the DNA TGTGCCAGCAGTTTCCCCCGGGCAGGAAACACCGGGGAGCTGTTTTTT. This sequence joins TRBV28 and TRBJ2-2; D uncertain. Germline CDR1 MDHEN, CDR2 SYDVKM. This CDR3 comprises 16 residues. V gave up 3 bases and J gave up 2 bases, with 13 bases separating them.

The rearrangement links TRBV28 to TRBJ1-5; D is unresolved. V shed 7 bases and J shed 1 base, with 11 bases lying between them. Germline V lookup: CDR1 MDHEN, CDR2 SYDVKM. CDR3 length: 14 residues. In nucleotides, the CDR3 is TGTGCCAGCACCATAACCCCAAGCAATCAGCCCCAGCATTTT. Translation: CASTITPSNQPQHF.

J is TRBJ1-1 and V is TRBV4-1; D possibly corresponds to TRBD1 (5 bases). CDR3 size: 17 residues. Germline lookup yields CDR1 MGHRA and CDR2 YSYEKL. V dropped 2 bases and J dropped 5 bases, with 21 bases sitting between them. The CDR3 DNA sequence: TGCGCCAGCAGCCAATCAGCCGGTTTAAGGGGTGGAACTGAAGCTTTCTTT. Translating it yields CASSQSAGLRGGTEAFF.

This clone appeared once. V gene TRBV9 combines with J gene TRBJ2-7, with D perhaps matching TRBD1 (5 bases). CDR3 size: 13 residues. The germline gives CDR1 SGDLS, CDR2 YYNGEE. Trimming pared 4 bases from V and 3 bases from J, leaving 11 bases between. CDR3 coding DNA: TGTGCCAGCAGCATTTTAGACAGCTACGAGCAGTACTTC. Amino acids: CASSILDSYEQYF.

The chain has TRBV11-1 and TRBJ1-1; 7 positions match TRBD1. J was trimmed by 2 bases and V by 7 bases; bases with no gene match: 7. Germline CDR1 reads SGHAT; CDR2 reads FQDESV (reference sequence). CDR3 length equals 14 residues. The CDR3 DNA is TGTGCCAGCACCCTCCGACAGGGAAACACTGAAGCTTTCTTT. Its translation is CASTLRQGNTEAFF.

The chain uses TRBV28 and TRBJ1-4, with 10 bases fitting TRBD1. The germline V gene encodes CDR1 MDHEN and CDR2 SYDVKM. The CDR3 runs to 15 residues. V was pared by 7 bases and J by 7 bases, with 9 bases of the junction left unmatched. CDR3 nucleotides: TGTGCCAGCATCTACACCAGGGACAGGGGTGAAAAACTGTTTTTT. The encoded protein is CASIYTRDRGEKLFF.

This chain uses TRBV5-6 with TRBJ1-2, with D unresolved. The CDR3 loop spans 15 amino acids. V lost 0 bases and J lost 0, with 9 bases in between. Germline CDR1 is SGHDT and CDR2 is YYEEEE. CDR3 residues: CASSLGVKANYGYTF. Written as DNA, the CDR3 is TGTGCCAGCAGCTTGGGGGTGAAAGCTAACTATGGCTACACCTTC. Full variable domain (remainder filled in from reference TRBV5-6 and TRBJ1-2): DAGVTQSPTHLIKTRGQQVTLRCSPKSGHDTVSWYQQALGQGPQFIFQYYEEEERQRGNFPDRFSGHQFPNYSSELNVNALLLGDSALYLCASSLGVKANYGYTFGSGTRLTVV.

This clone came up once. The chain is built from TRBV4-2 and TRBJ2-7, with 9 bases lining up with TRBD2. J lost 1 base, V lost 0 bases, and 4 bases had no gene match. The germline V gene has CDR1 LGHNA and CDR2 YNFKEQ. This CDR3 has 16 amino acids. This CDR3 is CASSQDRGLASYEQYF. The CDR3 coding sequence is TGTGCCAGCAGCCAAGATAGGGGACTAGCATCCTACGAGCAGTACTTC.

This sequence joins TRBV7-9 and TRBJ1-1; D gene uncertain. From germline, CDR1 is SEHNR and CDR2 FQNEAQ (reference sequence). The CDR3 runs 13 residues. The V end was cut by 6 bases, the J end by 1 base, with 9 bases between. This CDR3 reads CASRSHPNTEAFF. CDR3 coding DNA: TGTGCCAGCAGGTCCCATCCGAACACTGAAGCTTTCTTT.